The 16 T cell receptor beta chains presented below share a single source sample, sequenced in a study of beta chain features in type 1 diabetes. Study-level findings and limits: TCRB CDR3s were moderately but significantly shorter in Type 1 diabetes patients in all four CD4+ subsets.

Expressed TCRB transcripts were sequenced because the isolated RNA had all been reverse transcribed beforehand. Profiling relied on immunoSEQ multiplex PCR, and the TCRdb table lists in-frame clones only, not all of them. The repertoire includes around 360,000 clones, 10% to 15% of them detected once, and 0.008% to 0.011% sits in the top ten. These receptors have no known antigen. Sequenced material: naive CD4+ T cells from blood. These receptors all stem from a woman younger than 35 with type 1 diabetes.

This sequence joins TRBV2 and TRBJ1-5; perhaps TRBD1 as D (6 bases). In germline, CDR1 is SNHLY, CDR2 FYNNEI. CDR3 size: 14 residues. Trimming took 6 bases from V and 4 from J, leaving 13 bases between them. As DNA, the CDR3 is TGTGCCAGCAGAAGGACAGAGTTGAATCAGCCCCAGCATTTT. It codes for CASRRTELNQPQHF.

The V and J genes are TRBV11-2 and TRBJ2-6; D might be TRBD2 (6 bases). V dropped 5 bases and J dropped 0 bases, with 14 bases sitting between them. Looked up from germline, CDR1 is SGHAT and CDR2 is FQNNGV. This CDR3 spans 17 amino acids. CDR3 nucleotide sequence: TGTGCCAGCAGCGGGACTCTTGGCCTCTCTGGGGCCAACGTCCTGACTTTC. It yields the protein CASSGTLGLSGANVLTF.

A few counts support this clone. V usage is TRBV5-1 and J usage is TRBJ2-7; tentatively, D is TRBD2 (5 bases). Germline CDR1 is SGHRS and CDR2 is YFSETQ. The CDR3 spans 14 residues. Deletions cut 3 bases from V and 7 bases from J, with 17 bases between. CDR3: CASSSAAAGEEQYF. CDR3 nucleotides: TGCGCCAGCAGCTCCGCGGCCGCCGGGGAGGAGCAGTACTTC.

J is TRBJ1-2 and V is TRBV5-4; no firm D call. This CDR3 has 14 amino acids. V lost 4 bases and J lost 4, with 14 bases in between. CDR1 SGHNT and CDR2 YYREEE come from the germline V gene (reference sequence). The CDR3 region has the DNA TGTGCCAGCAGCCCTGGCCCCGCCGCCTATGGCTACACCTTC. Protein product: CASSPGPAAYGYTF.

The V and J genes are TRBV10-3 and TRBJ2-5; tentatively, D is TRBD2 (5 bases). This CDR3 region has 15 residues. V lost 0 bases and J 3 bases, leaving 11 bases between the germline ends. Germline CDR1 is ENHRY and CDR2 is SYGVKD. Here the CDR3 DNA reads TGTGCCATCAGTGAGTCGAGGGCTCGCGAAGAGACCCAGTACTTC. It translates to CAISESRAREETQYF.

Only a few counts were recorded for this clone. The chain has TRBV28 and TRBJ2-7, with D tentatively TRBD1 (7 bases). Looked up from germline, CDR1 is MDHEN and CDR2 is SYDVKM. V was clipped by 5 bases and J by 0 bases, with 14 bases between them. The CDR3 covers 15 residues. The CDR3 sequence is CASSGGTASSYEQYF. The CDR3 nucleotides are TGTGCCAGCAGTGGAGGGACAGCAAGCTCCTACGAGCAGTACTTC.

The V and J genes are TRBV9 and TRBJ2-3, with TRBD2 matching 13 bases. Germline CDR1 reads SGDLS; CDR2 reads YYNGEE. The CDR3 totals 17 residues. The V segment lost 3 bases and the J segment 2 bases; nucleotides outside the gene matches: 6. CDR3 sequence: CASSGPGLAGFTDTQYF. DNA of the CDR3: TGTGCCAGCAGCGGACCGGGACTAGCGGGGTTCACAGATACGCAGTATTTT.

The genes are TRBV7-8 and TRBJ2-1; 8 bases align to TRBD2. The V and J ends lost 5 bases and 2 bases, in that order; junction bases with no gene match: 5. Germline assignment: CDR1 SGHVS and CDR2 FQNEAQ. This CDR3 is 15 amino acids long. Here the CDR3 reads CASSKSGSPYNEQFF. For the CDR3, the DNA is TGTGCCAGCAGCAAGAGCGGGAGCCCCTACAATGAGCAGTTCTTC.

The chain recombines TRBV14 with TRBJ2-7; no clear D gene. Trimming took 1 base from V and 0 from J, leaving 7 bases between them. The germline CDR1 and CDR2 sequences are SGHDN and FVKESK. The CDR3 spans 14 residues. CDR3 region: CASSQVASSYEQYF. As DNA, the CDR3 is TGTGCCAGCAGCCAAGTTGCCAGCTCCTACGAGCAGTACTTC.

This rearrangement joins TRBV19 to TRBJ2-1, with TRBD1 as a possible D gene (6 bases). Trimming removed 7 bases at V and 2 bases at J, with 12 bases between. This CDR3 spans 14 amino acids. CDR1 is LNHDA, CDR2 SQIVND, per germline (reference sequence). The DNA of the CDR3 is TGTGCCAGTAATCTGGACAGCGCCTACAATGAGCAGTTCTTC. Residues: CASNLDSAYNEQFF.

The rearrangement uses TRBV4-2 and TRBJ2-7; 10 nucleotides align to TRBD2. This CDR3 is built from 16 residues. With V trimmed by 1 base and J by 6 bases, 9 bases remained unmatched. The V gene's germline CDR1 is LGHNA and CDR2 YNFKEQ. CDR3 in amino acids: CASSQVGASGRGEQYF. In nucleotides, the CDR3 is TGTGCCAGCAGCCAAGTTGGGGCTAGCGGGAGAGGCGAGCAGTACTTC.

Only a few counts were recorded for this clone. This chain links TRBV7-2 with TRBJ2-1; 12 bases map to TRBD2. V shed 5 bases, J shed 5 bases, and the junction held 4 bases outside the gene matches. The CDR3 has 15 residues. Looked up from germline, CDR1 is SGHTA and CDR2 is FQGNSA. Here the CDR3 DNA reads TGTGCCAGCAGCCCGGGACTAGCGGGCGACAATGAGCAGTTCTTC. It is translated as CASSPGLAGDNEQFF.

This chain connects TRBV7-3 to TRBJ2-5; a possible D gene is TRBD2 (5 bases). Germline V gene sequence: CDR1 SGHTA, CDR2 FQGTGA. Trimming pared 4 bases from V and 5 bases from J, leaving 8 bases between. The CDR3 spans 12 residues. DNA for the CDR3: TGTGCCAGCAGCTCACTAGGGGAGACCCAGTACTTC. It specifies CASSSLGETQYF.

This clone was seen a handful of times. V and J are TRBV7-9 and TRBJ2-1, with unresolved D. Looked up from germline, CDR1 is SEHNR and CDR2 is FQNEAQ (reference sequence). The CDR3 length is 13 residues. Trimming shortened V by 5 bases and J by 4 bases, and 9 bases separated the two germline ends. CDR3 coding DNA: TGTGCCAGCAGCCAAATGGCATACAATGAGCAGTTCTTC. Translating gives CASSQMAYNEQFF.

V usage is TRBV7-2 and J usage is TRBJ1-2, with TRBD1 matching 7 bases. CDR1 is SGHTA and CDR2 is FQGNSA in the germline V gene. This CDR3 contains 16 residues. With 2 bases clipped from V and 0 bases from J, the junction kept 6 bases outside the gene matches. The CDR3 region is CASSLRHGTANYGYTF. CDR3 coding DNA: TGTGCCAGCAGCTTACGGCACGGGACAGCTAACTATGGCTACACCTTC.

V is TRBV4-3 and J is TRBJ2-3; TRBD1 might be the D (6 bases). V was pared by 6 bases and J by 4 bases, with 14 bases between. Germline V CDR1 and CDR2: LGHNA, YSLEER. This CDR3 contains 14 residues. CDR3 coding DNA: TGCGCCAGCAGTGAGGGGGTTGGGGCAGATACGCAGTATTTT. It translates to CASSEGVGADTQYF.